Listed here are 31 T cell receptor beta chains from one sample, sequenced in a study of shared clonotypes between healthy human individuals. Repertoires were generated with immunoSEQ multiplex PCR, while TCRdb's copy carries only in-frame clones and drops some. The data show some 2,100,000 clones, with approximately 96% seen just once and less than 0.15% held by the top ten. Sequences were obtained from naive CD4+ T cells sorted from blood. As to subset: CD45RA+ positively selected. These receptors originate from a man younger than 30 in good health.

This chain links TRBV18 with TRBJ1-5; maybe TRBD1 (5 bases). The V and J ends lost 3 bases and 5 bases respectively, with 14 bases between them. Germline lookup yields CDR1 KGHSH and CDR2 LQKENI. This CDR3 region has 15 residues. CDR3 nucleotide sequence: TGTGCCAGCTCACCGACGGGACTGACCGATCAGCCCCAGCATTTT. Amino acids: CASSPTGLTDQPQHF.

In DNA, the CDR3 is TGTGCCAGCAGTCCCACCGACAGTACCGCATTGGACGAGCAGTACTTC. Encoded protein: CASSPTDSTALDEQYF. The V gene is TRBV28, the J gene TRBJ2-7; maybe TRBD1 (5 bases). V was shortened by 5 bases and J by 5 bases, with 22 bases between the two germline ends. This CDR3 has 16 amino acids. The V gene's germline CDR1 is MDHEN and CDR2 SYDVKM.

The chain couples TRBV29-1 to TRBJ1-2; TRBD1 aligns across 8 bases. The CDR3 loop spans 13 amino acids. V shed 5 bases, J shed 4 bases, and the junction held 6 bases outside the gene matches. CDR1 is SQVTM, CDR2 ANQGSEA, per germline. The CDR3 is CSVLDRGSYGYTF. Here the CDR3 DNA reads TGCAGCGTTCTCGACAGGGGATCCTATGGCTACACCTTC.

There are a few counts of this clone. This rearrangement joins TRBV29-1 to TRBJ1-2; D unclear. Germline V gene sequence: CDR1 SQVTM, CDR2 ANQGSEA. The length of the CDR3 is 13 residues. V lost 3 bases and J 0 bases, leaving 8 bases between the germline ends. The CDR3 coding sequence is TGCAGCGTTGAGACACTGGCTAACTATGGCTACACCTTC. Amino acids: CSVETLANYGYTF.

The chain couples TRBV5-4 to TRBJ1-2, with D uncertain. The length of the CDR3 is 15 residues. Germline CDR1 and CDR2: SGHNT and YYREEE (reference sequence). V was cut by 0 bases and J by 3 bases, with 12 bases left in between. The CDR3 sequence is CASSLEQQGYYGYTF. The CDR3 nucleotides are TGTGCCAGCAGCTTGGAACAACAAGGGTACTATGGCTACACCTTC.

The rearrangement uses TRBV25-1 and TRBJ2-3, with D hard to call. Germline lookup yields CDR1 MGHDK and CDR2 SYGVNS. The V gene lost 5 bases and the J gene lost 2 bases, with 11 bases spanning the gap. This CDR3 has 14 amino acids. CDR3 nucleotides: TGTGCCAGCAGTTCGACGGGTTTCACAGATACGCAGTATTTT. Amino acids: CASSSTGFTDTQYF.

The chain joins TRBV6-5 to TRBJ1-1; D is possibly TRBD1 (5 bases). The CDR3 has 15 residues. From germline, CDR1 is MNHEY and CDR2 SVGAGI. V lost 6 bases, J lost 4 bases, and 18 bases lay in between. The CDR3 DNA follows: TGTGCCAGCAGCGCCGCCTTCGGGGGGAGCACTGAAGCTTTCTTT. Residues: CASSAAFGGSTEAFF.

This rearrangement joins TRBV27 to TRBJ2-7; D tentatively reads TRBD1 or TRBD2 (5 bases each). This CDR3 contains 13 residues. V shed 6 bases and J shed 5 bases, with 14 bases lying between them. Germline CDR1 and CDR2: MNHEY and SMNVEV (reference sequence). The DNA for the CDR3 is TGTGCCAGCAGCCCGGGGACGAGTAACGAGCAGTACTTC. This encodes CASSPGTSNEQYF.

The rearrangement uses TRBV6-5 and TRBJ1-6; 7 bases agree with TRBD1. With 4 bases clipped from V and 3 bases from J, the junction kept 3 bases outside the gene matches. This CDR3 region has 15 residues. The germline V gene encodes CDR1 MNHEY and CDR2 SVGAGI. The CDR3 DNA sequence: TGTGCCAGCAGTTCACAGGGGCACTATAATTCACCCCTCCACTTT. Its protein product is CASSSQGHYNSPLHF.

V usage is TRBV6-1 and J usage is TRBJ1-3; D uncertain. Germline V gives CDR1 MNHNS, CDR2 SASEGT. CDR3 length equals 16 residues. V lost 2 bases, J lost 0 bases, and 11 bases lay in between. The CDR3 loop is CASSELQQISGNTIYF. CDR3 sequence (DNA): TGTGCCAGCAGTGAACTCCAACAGATCTCTGGAAACACCATATATTTT.

The chain combines TRBV7-2 with TRBJ2-6; no clear D. V shed 9 bases and J shed 0 bases, with 9 bases lying between them. This CDR3 comprises 14 residues. Germline-derived CDR1 and CDR2 are SGHTA and FQGNSA. The CDR3 DNA reads as TGTGCCAGTCGTGATTCCTCTGGGGCCAACGTCCTGACTTTC. It codes for CASRDSSGANVLTF.

This clone was recorded once. The genes are TRBV5-4 and TRBJ2-7; D possibly corresponds to TRBD2 (6 bases). V lost 0 bases to trimming and J lost 3 bases, with 13 bases between them. The germline V gene encodes CDR1 SGHNT and CDR2 YYREEE (reference sequence). The CDR3 has 15 amino acids. DNA for the CDR3: TGTGCCAGCAGCTTGGGCTGGGGGGAGTTCTACGAGCAGTACTTC. Residues: CASSLGWGEFYEQYF. Full variable domain (remainder filled in from reference TRBV5-4 and TRBJ2-7): ETGVTQSPTHLIKTRGQQVTLRCSSQSGHNTVSWYQQALGQGPQFIFQYYREEENGRGNFPPRFSGLQFPNYSSELNVNALELDDSALYLCASSLGWGEFYEQYFGPGTRLTVT.

CDR3 coding DNA: TGTGCCAGCAGCTACGGACAGGCCCTCCTGGAGACCCAGTACTTC. Protein sequence: CASSYGQALLETQYF. J is TRBJ2-5 and V is TRBV28; 7 nucleotides line up with TRBD1. The V gene's germline CDR1 is MDHEN and CDR2 SYDVKM. The trim removed 6 bases at V and 5 bases at J, leaving 12 bases unmatched. The CDR3 loop spans 15 amino acids.

The chain has TRBV11-2 and TRBJ2-5; 7 bases map to TRBD1. J lost 2 bases, V lost 5 bases, and 5 bases had no gene match. The CDR3 consists of 14 residues. Germline CDR1 and CDR2: SGHAT and FQNNGV. The CDR3 coding sequence is TGTGCCAGCAGCAAAAACAGGGGTCAAGAGACCCAGTACTTC. Amino acids: CASSKNRGQETQYF.

With respect to this clone: The same CDR3 arises from other DNA sequences in this sample as well. V is TRBV6-5 and J is TRBJ1-2; D possibly corresponds to TRBD1 (6 bases). The CDR3 totals 12 residues. Per the germline V gene, CDR1 is MNHEY and CDR2 is SVGAGI. The V end was cut by 6 bases, the J end by 5 bases, with 10 bases between. CDR3 in amino acids: CASRSTGYGYTF. For the CDR3, the DNA is TGTGCCAGCAGGAGTACAGGGTATGGCTACACCTTC.

This clone appeared once. In nucleotides, the CDR3 is TGTGCCAGCAGCTCGTCCCAGCGTTCCTCCTACAATGAGCAGTTCTTC. As protein: CASSSSQRSSYNEQFF. The V call is TRBV7-2, the J call TRBJ2-1, with D unclear. Germline lookup yields CDR1 SGHTA and CDR2 FQGNSA. V lost 4 bases, J lost 0 bases, and 13 bases lay in between. This CDR3 is built from 16 residues.

J is TRBJ2-2 and V is TRBV6-5; D remains unclear. CDR1 is MNHEY, CDR2 SVGAGI, per germline. This CDR3 spans 13 amino acids. V was cut by 7 bases and J by 1 base, with 7 bases left in between. CDR3 region: CASKVGNTGELFF. CDR3 coding DNA: TGTGCCAGCAAGGTCGGGAACACCGGGGAGCTGTTTTTT.

The rearrangement joins TRBV19 to TRBJ2-3; 8 bases line up with TRBD2. Germline V CDR1 and CDR2: LNHDA, SQIVND (reference sequence). V lost 6 bases to trimming and J lost 5 bases; unmatched junction nucleotides: 25. This CDR3 spans 20 amino acids. The CDR3 coding sequence is TGTGCCAGTAGCGCACGGGGTGGGAATCGAGTCGGGAGGGCAATAGATACGCAGTATTTT. Amino acids: CASSARGGNRVGRAIDTQYF.

This chain links TRBV29-1 with TRBJ2-1, with TRBD1 matching over 9 bases. V lost 4 bases to trimming and J lost 7 bases; unmatched junction nucleotides: 11. Germline V gene data show CDR1 as SQVTM and CDR2 as ANQGSEA. The CDR3 runs to 15 residues. The CDR3 coding sequence is TGCAGCGTTGTTTCCGGGACAGGGATTTTTAATGAGCAGTTCTTC. Its translation is CSVVSGTGIFNEQFF.

Remarks on this clone: The sample has other DNA sequences that encode this CDR3 too. The rearrangement links TRBV9 to TRBJ2-7; 8 bases are a match to TRBD2. CDR1 is SGDLS, CDR2 YYNGEE, per germline. The J segment lost 2 bases and the V segment lost 2 bases, leaving 0 bases of the junction unmatched. This CDR3 contains 13 residues. Written as DNA, the CDR3 is TGTGCCAGCAGCGTGGGACTAGCCTACGAGCAGTACTTC. It is translated as CASSVGLAYEQYF.

The chain joins TRBV18 to TRBJ2-7; TRBD1 might be the D (5 bases). Germline V gives CDR1 KGHSH, CDR2 LQKENI. Trimming left V 3 bases short and J 2 bases short, with 11 bases between. The CDR3 length is 14 residues. CDR3 sequence: CASSPWQGTYEQYF. The CDR3 nucleotides are TGTGCCAGCTCACCTTGGCAGGGAACCTACGAGCAGTACTTC.

The chain links TRBV5-1 to TRBJ1-1; D is possibly TRBD1 (6 bases). There are 14 residues in the CDR3. V was cut by 2 bases and J by 5 bases, with 13 bases left in between. Germline V gives CDR1 SGHRS, CDR2 YFSETQ. CDR3 nucleotides: TGCGCCAGCAGCTTCCGGGGGCCGGGGACTGAAGCTTTCTTT. It translates to CASSFRGPGTEAFF. The variable domain in full, with the rest retrieved from reference TRBV5-1 and TRBJ1-1, is KAGVTQTPRYLIKTRGQQVTLSCSPISGHRSVSWYQQTPGQGLQFLFEYFSETQRNKGNFPGRFSGRQFSNSRSEMNVSTLELGDSALYLCASSFRGPGTEAFFGQGTRLTVV.

The chain is built from TRBV6-5 and TRBJ1-3; D is ambiguous. This CDR3 spans 12 amino acids. V lost 6 bases and J 7 bases, leaving 10 bases between the germline ends. Germline loops: CDR1 MNHEY, CDR2 SVGAGI. The CDR3 DNA reads TGTGCCAGCAGGACCCCGGGTAACACCATATATTTT. It translates to CASRTPGNTIYF.

The chain employs TRBV4-1 and TRBJ2-3, with 11 bases identical to TRBD2. Germline loops: CDR1 MGHRA, CDR2 YSYEKL. This CDR3 is 18 amino acids long. Unmatched junction bases numbered 11, after V lost 6 bases and J lost 0 bases. CDR3 sequence reads: CASSPNEASGRSTDTQYF. As DNA, the CDR3 is TGCGCCAGCAGTCCCAACGAGGCTAGCGGGAGGAGCACAGATACGCAGTATTTT.

On this clone: Other DNA sequences of this sample code for an identical CDR3. The J gene is TRBJ2-7, the V gene TRBV20-1; D tentatively fits TRBD1 or TRBD2 (5 bases each). CDR3 length equals 11 residues. Germline lookup yields CDR1 DFQATT and CDR2 SNEGSKA (reference sequence). V was shortened by 1 base and J by 5 bases, with 6 bases between the two germline ends. The CDR3: CSARGGNEQYF. The CDR3 nucleotides read TGCAGTGCTAGAGGGGGGAACGAGCAGTACTTC.

This rearrangement joins TRBV30 to TRBJ1-4, with TRBD1 as a possible D gene (5 bases). The CDR3 is 15 amino acids. V lost 5 bases and J lost 2, with 15 bases in between. Germline CDR1 reads GTSNPN; CDR2 reads SVGIG (reference sequence). The CDR3: CAWARPGLTNEKLFF. CDR3 sequence (DNA): TGTGCCTGGGCCCGCCCGGGGCTCACTAATGAAAAACTGTTTTTT.

The chain couples TRBV4-1 to TRBJ2-1; D is possibly TRBD1 or TRBD2 (6 bases each). The V gene lost 0 bases and the J gene lost 6 bases, with 15 bases spanning the gap. The CDR3 is 16 amino acids. The germline V gene has CDR1 MGHRA and CDR2 YSYEKL. CDR3: CASSQDRTGARNEQFF. The CDR3 nucleotides are TGCGCCAGCAGCCAAGATAGAACGGGGGCCCGCAATGAGCAGTTCTTC.

The CDR3 DNA sequence: TGCAGCGCTCTGACTAGCGGGAGGACCTACGAGCAGTACTTC. This translates into CSALTSGRTYEQYF. The chain recombines TRBV29-1 with TRBJ2-7; 13 positions match TRBD2. Trimming at V came to 7 bases and at J to 2 bases, leaving 5 bases not matched to a gene. The CDR3 spans 14 residues. Germline CDR1 and CDR2: SQVTM and ANQGSEA.

The rearrangement joins TRBV7-8 to TRBJ1-1, with D possibly being TRBD1 (5 bases). The CDR3 consists of 14 residues. Trimming took 5 bases from V and 1 from J, leaving 11 bases between them. Germline lookup yields CDR1 SGHVS and CDR2 FQNEAQ. The chain's CDR3 is CASSGGVGNTEAFF. The CDR3 nucleotides are TGTGCCAGCAGCGGAGGGGTTGGGAACACTGAAGCTTTCTTT.

The chain carries TRBV18 and TRBJ2-5; unclear D gene. Germline V CDR1 and CDR2: KGHSH, LQKENI. V was clipped by 3 bases and J by 2 bases, with 7 bases between them. The CDR3 is 13 residues long. The CDR3 DNA is TGTGCCAGCTCACCGATGATGCAAGAGACCCAGTACTTC. It translates to CASSPMMQETQYF.

The rearrangement uses TRBV15 and TRBJ2-3, with 7 bases aligning to TRBD2. CDR1 is LNHNV and CDR2 is YYDKDF in the germline V gene (reference sequence). J gave up 2 bases and V 0 bases, and 8 bases lay outside the gene matches. The CDR3 length is 17 residues. DNA for the CDR3: TGTGCCACCAGCAGAGAGGCAAGCGGGGTCTTCACAGATACGCAGTATTTT. Its translation: CATSREASGVFTDTQYF. Full variable domain (rest looked up from reference TRBV15 and TRBJ2-3): DAMVIQNPRYQVTQFGKPVTLSCSQTLNHNVMYWYQQKSSQAPKLLFHYYDKDFNNEADTPDNFQSRRPNTSFCFLDIRSPGLGDTAMYLCATSREASGVFTDTQYFGPGTRLTVL.